The text below deals with one T cell receptor (beta chain). These data are taken from a study of T cell responses to AZD1222 COVID-19 vaccine. Germline V gives CDR1 SNHLY, CDR2 FYNNEI. V lost 8 bases, J lost 2 bases, and 7 bases lay in between. CDR3 size: 11 residues. Clones were read by immunoSEQ multiplex PCR, and TCRdb kept only the in-frame ones, dropping some. Counted here are 95,000 to 150,000 clones, around 92% occurring once; the ten biggest clones make up approximately 4.8%. V gene TRBV2 combines with J gene TRBJ2-7; no clear D gene. The sample was peripheral blood, taken on day 0 of AZD1222 vaccination. The clonotype comes from an adult in good health. CDR3 sequence: CASSPAYEQYF. The CDR3 DNA is TGTGCCAGCTCACCAGCCTACGAGCAGTACTTC.